The entry below describes one T cell receptor (beta chain). The sample comes from a study of blood T cell repertoires in COVID-19. V dropped 6 bases and J dropped 2 bases, with 14 bases sitting between them. The CDR3 consists of 14 residues. The germline gives CDR1 MNHNY, CDR2 SVGAGI (reference sequence). How the authors handled the data: Reference gene primer amplification in the assay estimated nucleated cell counts. Sequenced by immunoSEQ multiplex PCR; TCRdb stores in-frame clones only, minus some. That table gives V, J and clone size, and the DNA gave D and trimming. The sample lists about 52,000 clones; 81% were seen once.

The clonotype comes from a woman of 80 years or more with COVID-19, enrolled during active disease. The source material was peripheral blood. The chain combines TRBV6-6 with TRBJ2-7, with D possibly matching TRBD1 (7 bases). The CDR3 nucleotides are TGTGCCAGCAGCCCGGGACAGCGGGCCTACGAGCAGTACTTC. This translates into CASSPGQRAYEQYF.